The clone carrying this T cell receptor (beta chain) showed up just a few times. The sample originates from a study of regulatory T cells in long-lasting Graves disease. Arm-PCR of CDR3 regions and iRepertoire HTBI primers were used to build TCR beta libraries. A single record per CDR3 protein comes from TCRdb applying MiXCR to the multiplex PCR reads. Of a few hundred thousand distinct CDR3 sequences in the sample, roughly 15% are singletons; the top ten hold about 23%. In germline, CDR1 is DFQATT, CDR2 SNEGSKA (reference sequence). The length of the CDR3 is 14 residues. Trimming took 6 bases from V and 8 from J; bases not matched to a gene: 10. The time point: newly diagnosed GD, antithyroid drugs for less than 3 months. Construction of the TCR library relied on RNA isolated from PBMCs. These same data were also listed under a study on T cells in Graves' hyperthyroidism and ophthalmopathy. Per that study: The HTBI primer set served for first-round RT-PCR of the TCR CDR3. Among clonotypes expanded in thyroid above 0.001, most were also found in blood.

This TCR derives from a young woman with Graves disease. The specimen was peripheral blood mononuclear cells (PBMCs), collected at new diagnosis, from a patient treated with antithyroid drugs. This rearrangement joins TRBV20-1 to TRBJ2-1; 10 bases are a match to TRBD2. The CDR3 DNA reads as TGCAGTGCACGGGAGCGGGAGGGCCACCATGAGCAGTTCTTC. Translating gives CSAREREGHHEQFF.